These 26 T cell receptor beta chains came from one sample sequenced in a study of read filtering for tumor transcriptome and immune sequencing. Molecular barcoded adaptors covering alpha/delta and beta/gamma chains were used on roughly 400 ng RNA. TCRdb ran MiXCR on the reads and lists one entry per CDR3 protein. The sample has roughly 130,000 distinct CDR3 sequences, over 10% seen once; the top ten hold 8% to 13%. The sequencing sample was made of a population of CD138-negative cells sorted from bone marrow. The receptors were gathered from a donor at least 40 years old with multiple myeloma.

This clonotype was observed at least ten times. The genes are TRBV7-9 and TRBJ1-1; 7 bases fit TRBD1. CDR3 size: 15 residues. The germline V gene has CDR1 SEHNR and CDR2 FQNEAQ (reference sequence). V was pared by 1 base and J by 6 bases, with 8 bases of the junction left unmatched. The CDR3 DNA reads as TGTGCCAGCAGCTTAGTCCAGGGGGAAGTTGCTGAAGCTTTCTTT. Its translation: CASSLVQGEVAEAFF.

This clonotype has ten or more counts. CDR3 sequence reads: CSGRQGNTEAFF. As DNA, the CDR3 is TGCAGTGGCAGACAGGGGAACACTGAAGCTTTCTTT. The chain combines TRBV20-1 with TRBJ1-1, with 7 bases that match TRBD1. J was trimmed by 1 base and V by 7 bases; bases with no gene match: 3. CDR1 is DFQATT and CDR2 is SNEGSKA in the germline V gene (reference sequence). The length of the CDR3 is 12 residues.

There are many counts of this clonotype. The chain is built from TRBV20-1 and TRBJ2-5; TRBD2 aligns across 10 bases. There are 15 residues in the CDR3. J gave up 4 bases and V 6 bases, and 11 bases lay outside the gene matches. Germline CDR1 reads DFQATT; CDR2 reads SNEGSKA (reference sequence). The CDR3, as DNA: TGCAGTGCCCTGCCCCCTAGCGGGGGAGGAGAGACCCAGTACTTC. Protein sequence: CSALPPSGGGETQYF.

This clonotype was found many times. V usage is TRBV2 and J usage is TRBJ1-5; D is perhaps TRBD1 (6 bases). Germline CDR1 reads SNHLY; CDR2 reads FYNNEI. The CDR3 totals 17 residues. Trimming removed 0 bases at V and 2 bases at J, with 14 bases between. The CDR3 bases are TGTGCCAGCAGTGAAGCGGGGGCCATATTCGGCAATCAGCCCCAGCATTTT. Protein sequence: CASSEAGAIFGNQPQHF.

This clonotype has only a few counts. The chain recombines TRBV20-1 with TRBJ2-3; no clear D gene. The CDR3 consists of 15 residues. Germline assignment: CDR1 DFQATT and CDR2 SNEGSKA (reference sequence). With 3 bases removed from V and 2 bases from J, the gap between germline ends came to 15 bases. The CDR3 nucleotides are TGCAGTGCTAGGACCGCGAACCTTCTCACAGATACGCAGTATTTT. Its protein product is CSARTANLLTDTQYF.

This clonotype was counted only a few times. The CDR3, as DNA: TGTGCCTGGAGAAGACGGACAGACCGGAACACTGAAGCTTTCTTT. The encoded protein is CAWRRRTDRNTEAFF. The chain carries TRBV30 and TRBJ1-1; the D gene is possibly TRBD1 (6 bases). V lost 3 bases, J lost 1 base, and 15 bases lay in between. The CDR3 is 15 residues long. CDR1 and CDR2 (germline): GTSNPN, SVGIG (reference sequence).

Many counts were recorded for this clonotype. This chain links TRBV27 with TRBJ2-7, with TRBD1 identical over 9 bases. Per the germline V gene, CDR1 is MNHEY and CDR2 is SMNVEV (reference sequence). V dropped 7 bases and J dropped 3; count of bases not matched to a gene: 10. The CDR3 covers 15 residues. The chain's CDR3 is CASIDLGQGIYEQYF. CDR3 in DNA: TGTGCCAGCATCGATCTCGGACAGGGGATCTACGAGCAGTACTTC.

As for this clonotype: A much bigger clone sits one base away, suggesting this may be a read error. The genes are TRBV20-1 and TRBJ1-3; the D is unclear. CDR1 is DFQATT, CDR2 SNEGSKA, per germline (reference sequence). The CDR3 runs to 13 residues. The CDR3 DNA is TGCAGTGCTAGACTGAGCTCTGGAGACACCATATATTTT. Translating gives CSARLSSGDTIYF.

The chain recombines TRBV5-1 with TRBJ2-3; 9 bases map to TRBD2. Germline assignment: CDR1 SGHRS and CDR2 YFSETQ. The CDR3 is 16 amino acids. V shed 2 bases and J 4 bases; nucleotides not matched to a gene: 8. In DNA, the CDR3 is TGCGCCAGCAGCTTAATTGGCGGGGGGGCCCCAGATACGCAGTATTTT. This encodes CASSLIGGGAPDTQYF.

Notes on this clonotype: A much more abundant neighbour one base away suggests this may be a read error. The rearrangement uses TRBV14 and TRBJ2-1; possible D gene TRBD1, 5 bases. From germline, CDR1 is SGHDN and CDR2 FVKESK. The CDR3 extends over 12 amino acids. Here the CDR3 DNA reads TGTGCCAGCAGCCAACCAGGGCCTGAGCGGTTCTTC. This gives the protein CASSQPGPERFF.

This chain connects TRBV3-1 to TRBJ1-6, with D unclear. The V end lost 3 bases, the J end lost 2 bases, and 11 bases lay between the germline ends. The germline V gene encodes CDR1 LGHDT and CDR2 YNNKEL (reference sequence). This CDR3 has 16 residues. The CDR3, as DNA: TGTGCCAGCAGCCAGAGAGAGGGTACCTATAATTCACCCCTCCACTTT. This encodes CASSQREGTYNSPLHF.

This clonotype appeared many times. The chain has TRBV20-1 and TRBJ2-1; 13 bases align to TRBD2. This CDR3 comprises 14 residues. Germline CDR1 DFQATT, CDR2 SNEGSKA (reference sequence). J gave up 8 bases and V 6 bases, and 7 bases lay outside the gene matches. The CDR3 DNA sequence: TGCAGTGCCCTACTAGCGGGGGGGAACCATGAGCAGTTCTTC. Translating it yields CSALLAGGNHEQFF.

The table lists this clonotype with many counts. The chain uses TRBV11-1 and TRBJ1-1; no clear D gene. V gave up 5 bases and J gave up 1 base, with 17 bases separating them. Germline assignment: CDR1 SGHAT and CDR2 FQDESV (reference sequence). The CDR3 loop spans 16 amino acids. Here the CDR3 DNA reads TGTGCCAGCAGCCTCCCGACAATGGGTGGGAACACTGAAGCTTTCTTT. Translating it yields CASSLPTMGGNTEAFF. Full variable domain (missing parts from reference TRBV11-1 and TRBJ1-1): EAEVAQSPRYKITEKSQAVAFWCDPISGHATLYWYRQILGQGPELLVQFQDESVVDDSQLPKDRFSAERLKGVDSTLKIQPAELGDSAMYLCASSLPTMGGNTEAFFGQGTRLTVV.

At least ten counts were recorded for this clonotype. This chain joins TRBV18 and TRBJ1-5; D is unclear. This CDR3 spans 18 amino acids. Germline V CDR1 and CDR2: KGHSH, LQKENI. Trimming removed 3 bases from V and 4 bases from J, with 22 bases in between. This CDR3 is CASSPGISRDLMNQPQHF. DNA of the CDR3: TGTGCCAGCTCACCGGGTATATCTAGGGATTTGATGAATCAGCCCCAGCATTTT.

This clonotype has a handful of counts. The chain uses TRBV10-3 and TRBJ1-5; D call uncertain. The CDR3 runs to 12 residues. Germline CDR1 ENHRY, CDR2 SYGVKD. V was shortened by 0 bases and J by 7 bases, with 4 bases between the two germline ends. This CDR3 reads CAISESGQPQHF. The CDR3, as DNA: TGTGCCATCAGTGAGTCAGGACAGCCCCAGCATTTT.

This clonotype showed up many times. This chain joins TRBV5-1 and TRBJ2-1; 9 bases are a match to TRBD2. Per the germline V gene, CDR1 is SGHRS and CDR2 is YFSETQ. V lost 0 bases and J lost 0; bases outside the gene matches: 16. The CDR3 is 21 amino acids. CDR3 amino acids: CASSLATSGTMSTSSYNEQFF. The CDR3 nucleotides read TGCGCCAGCAGCTTGGCGACTAGCGGAACAATGTCCACGAGCTCCTACAATGAGCAGTTCTTC.

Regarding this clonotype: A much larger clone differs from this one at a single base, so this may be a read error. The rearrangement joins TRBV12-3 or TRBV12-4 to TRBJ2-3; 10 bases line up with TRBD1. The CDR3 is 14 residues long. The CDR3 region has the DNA TGTGCCAGCAGTACGACAGGGGGCCCAGATACGCAGTGTTTT. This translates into CASSTTGGPDTQCF.

CDR3 amino acids: CASNRQGLQETQYF. The CDR3 coding sequence is TGTGCCAGCAATCGACAGGGTCTTCAAGAGACCCAGTACTTC. The V and J genes are TRBV2 and TRBJ2-5; 7 bases are a match to TRBD1. Trimming cost V 7 bases and J 2 bases; bases outside gene matches: 7. The CDR3 consists of 14 residues. In germline, CDR1 is SNHLY, CDR2 FYNNEI. Variable domain in full (rest from reference TRBV2 and TRBJ2-5): EPEVTQTPSHQVTQMGQEVILRCVPISNHLYFYWYRQILGQKVEFLVSFYNNEISEKSEIFDDQFSVERPDGSNFTLKIRSTKLEDSAMYFCASNRQGLQETQYFGPGTRLLVL.

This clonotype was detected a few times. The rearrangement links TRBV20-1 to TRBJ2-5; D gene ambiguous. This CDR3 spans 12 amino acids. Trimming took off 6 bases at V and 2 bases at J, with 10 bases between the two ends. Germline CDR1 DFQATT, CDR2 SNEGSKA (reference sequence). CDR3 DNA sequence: TGCAGTGCCTCGGGTGTTCAAGAGACCCAGTACTTC. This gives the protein CSASGVQETQYF.

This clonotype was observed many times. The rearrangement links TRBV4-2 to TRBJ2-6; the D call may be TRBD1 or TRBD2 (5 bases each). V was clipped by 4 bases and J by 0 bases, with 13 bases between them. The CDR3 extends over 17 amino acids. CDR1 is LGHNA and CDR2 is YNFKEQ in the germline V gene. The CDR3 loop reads CASSPGTAFSGANVLTF. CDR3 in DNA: TGTGCCAGCAGCCCCGGGACGGCGTTCTCTGGGGCCAACGTCCTGACTTTC.

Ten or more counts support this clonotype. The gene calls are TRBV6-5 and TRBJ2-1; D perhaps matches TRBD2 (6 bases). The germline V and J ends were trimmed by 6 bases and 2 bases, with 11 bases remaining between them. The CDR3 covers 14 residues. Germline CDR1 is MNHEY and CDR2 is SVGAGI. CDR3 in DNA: TGTGCCAGCAGATCCAGCGGGCCCTACAATGAGCAGTTCTTC. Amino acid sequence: CASRSSGPYNEQFF.

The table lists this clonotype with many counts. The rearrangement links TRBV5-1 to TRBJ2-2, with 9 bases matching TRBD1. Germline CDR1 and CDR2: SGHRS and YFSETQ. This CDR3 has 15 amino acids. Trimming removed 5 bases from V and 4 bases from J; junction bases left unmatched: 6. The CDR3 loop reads CASRTGTGLTGELFF. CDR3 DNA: TGCGCCAGCAGAACCGGGACAGGGCTCACCGGGGAGCTGTTTTTT.

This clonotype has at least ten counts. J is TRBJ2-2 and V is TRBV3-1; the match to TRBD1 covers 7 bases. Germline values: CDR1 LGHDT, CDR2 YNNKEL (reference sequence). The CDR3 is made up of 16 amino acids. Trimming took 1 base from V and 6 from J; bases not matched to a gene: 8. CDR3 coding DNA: TGTGCCAGCAGCCAAGTTCGACAGGGTCGGCCCGGGGAGCTGTTTTTT. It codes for CASSQVRQGRPGELFF.

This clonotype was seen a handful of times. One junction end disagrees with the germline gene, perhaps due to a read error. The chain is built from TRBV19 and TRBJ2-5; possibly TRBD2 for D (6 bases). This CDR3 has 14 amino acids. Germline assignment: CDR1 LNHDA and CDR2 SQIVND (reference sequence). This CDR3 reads CASSIGLNQETQYF. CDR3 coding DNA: TGTGCCAGTAGCATAGGACTAAACCAAGAGACCCAGTACTTC.

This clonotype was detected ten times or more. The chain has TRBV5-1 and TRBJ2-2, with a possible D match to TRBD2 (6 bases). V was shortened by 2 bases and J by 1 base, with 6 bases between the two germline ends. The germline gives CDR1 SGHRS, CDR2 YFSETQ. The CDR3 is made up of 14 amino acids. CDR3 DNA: TGCGCCAGCAGCTTCGGGGGGAACACCGGGGAGCTGTTTTTT. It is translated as CASSFGGNTGELFF.

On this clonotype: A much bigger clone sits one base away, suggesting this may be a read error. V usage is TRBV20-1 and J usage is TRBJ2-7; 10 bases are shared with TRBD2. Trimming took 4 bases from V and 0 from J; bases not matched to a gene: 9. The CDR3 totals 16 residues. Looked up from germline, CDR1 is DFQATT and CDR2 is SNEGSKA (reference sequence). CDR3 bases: TGCAGTGCTACACCTCCTAGCGGGGGTCTCTCCTACGAGCAGTACTTC. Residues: CSATPPSGGLSYEQYF.